In this sample, the clone carrying this T cell receptor beta chain turned up once. This entry is derived from a study of technical replicates of blood from a few donors. Sequencing was performed with immunoSEQ multiplex PCR; in TCRdb, only in-frame clones are kept and a portion is missing. The profile covers over 60,000 clones, with roughly 86% appearing a single time and around 5.1% taken by the ten largest. J lost 0 bases, V lost 0 bases, and 5 bases had no gene match. This CDR3 is 16 amino acids long. Germline CDR1 reads MNHEY; CDR2 reads SVGAGI. The specimen sequenced was PBMCs. The sequence was obtained from a human donor in good health. Some clones in this sample may be carry-over from other donors' samples. This rearrangement joins TRBV6-5 to TRBJ2-7; 7 bases align to TRBD2. This CDR3 is CASSYSRRGSSYEQYF. The CDR3 DNA reads TGTGCCAGCAGTTACTCACGGCGGGGGAGCTCCTACGAGCAGTACTTC.